This TCR beta chain was obtained from a study of T cells in localized non-small cell lung cancer. Comment on this clone: The antigen remains undetermined.

The junction had 7 bases not matched to a gene; V was cut back by 1 base and J by 3 bases. The germline V gene encodes CDR1 SGHTA and CDR2 FQGNSA. The CDR3 runs to 17 residues. The method was immunoSEQ multiplex PCR; TCRdb's version includes in-frame clones alone and lacks a portion of them. The sample records 15,000 to 20,000 clones, 75% to 85% being singletons. Study-wide findings and caveats: Only one tumor region went through sequencing, so heterogeneity may still be there. Adjacent lung held a median roughly 54 of the top 100 tumor clones. Higher T cell density in the blood was associated with longer overall survival, whereas higher adjacent-lung clonality associated with shorter survival. There was higher T cell clonality in uninvolved adjacent lung than in tumor, and it was highest there.

This sample comprised peripheral blood, obtained before any cancer treatment. This sequence joins TRBV7-2 and TRBJ2-3, with 10 positions matching TRBD2. This TCR was recovered from a man between 40 and 75 years old with stage I lung adenocarcinoma. The CDR3 sequence is CASSLDRLAGVTDTQYF. The DNA of the CDR3 is TGTGCCAGCAGCTTAGATAGGCTAGCGGGGGTAACAGATACGCAGTATTTT.